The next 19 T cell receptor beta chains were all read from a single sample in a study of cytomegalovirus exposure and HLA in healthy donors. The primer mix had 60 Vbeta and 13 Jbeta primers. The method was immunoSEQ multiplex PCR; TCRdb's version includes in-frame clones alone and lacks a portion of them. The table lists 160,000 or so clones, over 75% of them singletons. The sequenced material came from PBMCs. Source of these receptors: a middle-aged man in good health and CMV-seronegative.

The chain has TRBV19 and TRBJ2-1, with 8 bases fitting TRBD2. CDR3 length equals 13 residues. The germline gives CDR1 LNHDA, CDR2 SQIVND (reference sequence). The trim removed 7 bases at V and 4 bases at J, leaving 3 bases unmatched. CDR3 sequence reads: CASKVAGYNEQFF. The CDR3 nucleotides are TGTGCCAGTAAGGTAGCGGGATACAATGAGCAGTTCTTC.

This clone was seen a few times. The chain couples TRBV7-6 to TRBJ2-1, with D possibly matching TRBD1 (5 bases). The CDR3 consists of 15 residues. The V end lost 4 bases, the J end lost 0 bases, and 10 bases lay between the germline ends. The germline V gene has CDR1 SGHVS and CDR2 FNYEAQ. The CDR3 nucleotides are TGTGCCAGCAGCTCAAGACAGAGCTCCTACAATGAGCAGTTCTTC. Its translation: CASSSRQSSYNEQFF.

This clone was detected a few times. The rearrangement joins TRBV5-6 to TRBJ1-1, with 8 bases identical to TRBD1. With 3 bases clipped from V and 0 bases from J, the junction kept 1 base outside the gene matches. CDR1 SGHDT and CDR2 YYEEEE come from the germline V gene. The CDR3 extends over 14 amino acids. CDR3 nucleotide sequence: TGTGCCAGCAGCTCAGGGGGCGTGAACACTGAAGCTTTCTTT. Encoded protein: CASSSGGVNTEAFF.

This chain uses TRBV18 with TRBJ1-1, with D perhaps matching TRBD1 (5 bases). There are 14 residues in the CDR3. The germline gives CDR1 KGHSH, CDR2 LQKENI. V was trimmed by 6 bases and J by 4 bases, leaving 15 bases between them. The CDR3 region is CASSFQGGSTEAFF. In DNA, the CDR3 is TGTGCCAGCTCTTTTCAGGGAGGTAGCACTGAAGCTTTCTTT.

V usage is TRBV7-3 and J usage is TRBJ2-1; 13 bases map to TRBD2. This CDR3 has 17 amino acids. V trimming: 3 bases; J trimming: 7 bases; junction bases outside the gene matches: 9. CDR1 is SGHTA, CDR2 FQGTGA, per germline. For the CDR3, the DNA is TGTGCCAGCAGCTTGGCGCCGGGACTAGCGGGGACTAATGAGCAGTTCTTC. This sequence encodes CASSLAPGLAGTNEQFF.

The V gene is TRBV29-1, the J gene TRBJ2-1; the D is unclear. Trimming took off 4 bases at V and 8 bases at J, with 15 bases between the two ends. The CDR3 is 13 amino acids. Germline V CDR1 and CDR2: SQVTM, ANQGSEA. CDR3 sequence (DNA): TGCAGCGTTGGATGGGTCGGGTCCCATGAGCAGTTCTTC. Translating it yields CSVGWVGSHEQFF.

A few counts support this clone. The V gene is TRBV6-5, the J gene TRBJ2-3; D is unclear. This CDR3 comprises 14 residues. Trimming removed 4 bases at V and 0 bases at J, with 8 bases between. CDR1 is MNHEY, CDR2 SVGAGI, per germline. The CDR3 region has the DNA TGTGCCAGCAGTTCATGGGCTAGCACAGATACGCAGTATTTT. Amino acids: CASSSWASTDTQYF.

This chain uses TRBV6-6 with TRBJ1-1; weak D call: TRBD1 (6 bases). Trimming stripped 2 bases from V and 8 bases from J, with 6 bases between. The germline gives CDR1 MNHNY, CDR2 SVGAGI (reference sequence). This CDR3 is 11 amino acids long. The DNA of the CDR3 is TGTGCCAGCAGTTACGGGACAGAAGCTTTCTTT. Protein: CASSYGTEAFF.

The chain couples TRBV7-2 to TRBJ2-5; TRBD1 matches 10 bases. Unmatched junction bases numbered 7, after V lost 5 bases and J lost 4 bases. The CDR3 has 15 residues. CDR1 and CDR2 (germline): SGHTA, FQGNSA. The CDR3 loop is CASSVDRGRRETQYF. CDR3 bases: TGTGCCAGCAGCGTCGACAGGGGGCGAAGAGAGACCCAGTACTTC. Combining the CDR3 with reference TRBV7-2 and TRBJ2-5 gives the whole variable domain GAGVSQSPSNKVTEKGKDVELRCDPISGHTALYWYRQSLGQGLEFLIYFQGNSAPDKSGLPSDRFSAERTGGSVSTLTIQRTQQEDSAVYLCASSVDRGRRETQYFGPGTRLLVL.

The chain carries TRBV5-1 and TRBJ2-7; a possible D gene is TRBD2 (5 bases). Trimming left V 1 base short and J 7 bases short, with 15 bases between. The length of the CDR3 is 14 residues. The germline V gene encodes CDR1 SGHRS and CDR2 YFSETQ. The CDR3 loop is CASSLWDDGGEQYF. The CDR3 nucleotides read TGCGCCAGCAGCTTGTGGGATGACGGAGGAGAGCAGTACTTC.

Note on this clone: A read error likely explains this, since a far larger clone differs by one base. The CDR3 sequence is CPSSHTETSSLGVEQFF. CDR3 bases: TGTCCCAGCAGCCATACCGAAACTAGTTCCCTCGGAGTTGAGCAGTTCTTC. The chain combines TRBV7-9 with TRBJ2-1, with D tentatively TRBD2 (5 bases). The germline gives CDR1 SEHNR, CDR2 FQNEAQ (reference sequence). The CDR3 spans 17 residues.

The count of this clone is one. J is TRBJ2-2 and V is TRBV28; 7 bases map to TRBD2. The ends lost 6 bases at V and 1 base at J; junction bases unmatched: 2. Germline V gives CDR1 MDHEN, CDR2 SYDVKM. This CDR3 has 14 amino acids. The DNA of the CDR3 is TGTGCCAGCAGCGCGGGGGTGAACACCGGGGAGCTGTTTTTT. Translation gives CASSAGVNTGELFF.

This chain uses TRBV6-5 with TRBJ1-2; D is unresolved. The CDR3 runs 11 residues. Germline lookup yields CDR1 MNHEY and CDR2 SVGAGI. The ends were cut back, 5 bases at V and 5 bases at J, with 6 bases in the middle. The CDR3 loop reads CASSNEYGYTF. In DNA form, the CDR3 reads TGTGCCAGCAGTAACGAGTATGGCTACACCTTC.

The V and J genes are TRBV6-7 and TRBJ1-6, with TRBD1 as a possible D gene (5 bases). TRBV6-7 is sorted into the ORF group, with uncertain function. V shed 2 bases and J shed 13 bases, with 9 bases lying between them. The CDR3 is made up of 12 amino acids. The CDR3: CASSYPRVPLHF. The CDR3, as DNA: TGTGCCAGCAGTTACCCCAGGGTGCCCCTCCACTTT.

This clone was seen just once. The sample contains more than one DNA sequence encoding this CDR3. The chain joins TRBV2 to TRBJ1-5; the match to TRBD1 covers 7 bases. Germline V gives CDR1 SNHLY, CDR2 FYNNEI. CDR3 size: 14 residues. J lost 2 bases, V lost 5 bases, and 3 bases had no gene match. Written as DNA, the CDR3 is TGTGCCAGCAGTATGGACAGGCGCAATCAGCCCCAGCATTTT. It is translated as CASSMDRRNQPQHF.

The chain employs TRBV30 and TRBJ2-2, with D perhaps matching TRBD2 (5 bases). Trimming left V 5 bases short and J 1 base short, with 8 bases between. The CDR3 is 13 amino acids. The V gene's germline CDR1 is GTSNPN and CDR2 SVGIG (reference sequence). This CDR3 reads CAWSGRNTGELFF. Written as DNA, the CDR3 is TGTGCCTGGTCGGGGAGGAACACCGGGGAGCTGTTTTTT. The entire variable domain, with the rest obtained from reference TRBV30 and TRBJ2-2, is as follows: SQTIHQWPATLVQPVGSPLSLECTVEGTSNPNLYWYRQAAGRGLQLLFYSVGIGQISSEVPQNLSASRPQDRQFILSSKKLLLSDSGFYLCAWSGRNTGELFFGEGSRLTVL.

In nucleotides, the CDR3 is TGTGCCAGTAGTATGCCCCGGACTAGCGGGGGATACACAGATACGCAGTATTTT. This sequence encodes CASSMPRTSGGYTDTQYF. The chain has TRBV19 and TRBJ2-3; TRBD2 matches 13 bases. V lost 3 bases to trimming and J lost 2 bases; unmatched junction nucleotides: 8. The V gene's germline CDR1 is LNHDA and CDR2 SQIVND (reference sequence). CDR3 length: 18 residues.

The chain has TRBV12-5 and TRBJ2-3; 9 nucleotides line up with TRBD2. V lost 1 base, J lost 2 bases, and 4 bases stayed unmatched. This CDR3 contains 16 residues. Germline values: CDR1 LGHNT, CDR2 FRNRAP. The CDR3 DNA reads TGTGCTAGTGGTTTGGGCTTAGCGGGGGACACAGATACGCAGTATTTT. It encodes CASGLGLAGDTDTQYF.

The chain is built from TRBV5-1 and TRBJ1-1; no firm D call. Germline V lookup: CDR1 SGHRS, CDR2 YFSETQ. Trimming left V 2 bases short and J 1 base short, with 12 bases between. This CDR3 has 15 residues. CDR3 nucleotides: TGCGCCAGCAGCTTAGAGATGGCGGGGAACACTGAAGCTTTCTTT. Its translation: CASSLEMAGNTEAFF. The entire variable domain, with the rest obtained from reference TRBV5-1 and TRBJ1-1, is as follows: KAGVTQTPRYLIKTRGQQVTLSCSPISGHRSVSWYQQTPGQGLQFLFEYFSETQRNKGNFPGRFSGRQFSNSRSEMNVSTLELGDSALYLCASSLEMAGNTEAFFGQGTRLTVV.